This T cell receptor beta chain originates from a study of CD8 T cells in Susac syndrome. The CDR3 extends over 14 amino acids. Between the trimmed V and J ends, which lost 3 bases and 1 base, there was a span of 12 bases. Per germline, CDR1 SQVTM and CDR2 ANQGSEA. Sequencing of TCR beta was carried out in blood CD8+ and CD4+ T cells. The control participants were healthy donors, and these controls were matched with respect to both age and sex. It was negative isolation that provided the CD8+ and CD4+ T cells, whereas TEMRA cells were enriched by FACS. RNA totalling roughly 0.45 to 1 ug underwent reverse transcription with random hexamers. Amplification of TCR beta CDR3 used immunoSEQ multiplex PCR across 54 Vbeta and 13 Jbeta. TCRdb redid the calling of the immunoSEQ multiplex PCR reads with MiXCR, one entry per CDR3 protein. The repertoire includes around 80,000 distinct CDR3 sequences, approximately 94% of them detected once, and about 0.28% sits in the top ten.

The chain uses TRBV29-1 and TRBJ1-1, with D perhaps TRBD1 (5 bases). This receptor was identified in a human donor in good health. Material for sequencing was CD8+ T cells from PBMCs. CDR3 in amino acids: CSVEGTGANTEAFF. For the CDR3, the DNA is TGCAGCGTTGAGGGAACCGGGGCGAACACTGAAGCTTTCTTT.